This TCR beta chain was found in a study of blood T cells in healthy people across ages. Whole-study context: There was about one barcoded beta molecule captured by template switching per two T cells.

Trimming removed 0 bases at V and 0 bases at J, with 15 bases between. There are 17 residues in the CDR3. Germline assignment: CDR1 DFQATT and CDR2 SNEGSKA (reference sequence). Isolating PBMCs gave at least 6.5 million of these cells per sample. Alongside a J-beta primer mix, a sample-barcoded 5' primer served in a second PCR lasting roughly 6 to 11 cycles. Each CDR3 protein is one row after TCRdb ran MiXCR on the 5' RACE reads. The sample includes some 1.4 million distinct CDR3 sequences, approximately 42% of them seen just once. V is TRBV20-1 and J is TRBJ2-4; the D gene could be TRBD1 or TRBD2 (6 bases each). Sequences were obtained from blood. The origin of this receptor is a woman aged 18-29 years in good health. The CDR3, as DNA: TGCAGTGCTAGAGATCATTCCGGGGGCCTAGCCAAAAACATTCAGTACTTC. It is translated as CSARDHSGGLAKNIQYF.